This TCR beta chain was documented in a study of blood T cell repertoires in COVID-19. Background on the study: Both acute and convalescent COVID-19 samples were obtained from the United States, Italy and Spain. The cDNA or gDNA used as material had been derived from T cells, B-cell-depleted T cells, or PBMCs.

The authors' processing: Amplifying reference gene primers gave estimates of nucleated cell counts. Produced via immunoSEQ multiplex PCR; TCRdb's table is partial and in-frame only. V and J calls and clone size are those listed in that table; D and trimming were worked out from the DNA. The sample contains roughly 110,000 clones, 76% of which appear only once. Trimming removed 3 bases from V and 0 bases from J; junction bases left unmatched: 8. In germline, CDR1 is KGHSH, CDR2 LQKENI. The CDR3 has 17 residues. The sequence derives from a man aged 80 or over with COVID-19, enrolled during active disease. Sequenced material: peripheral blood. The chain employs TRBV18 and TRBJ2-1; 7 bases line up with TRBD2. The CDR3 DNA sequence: TGTGCCAGCTCACCCACCGAGGGAGGGCGCTCCTACAATGAGCAGTTCTTC. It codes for CASSPTEGGRSYNEQFF.